The 26 T cell receptor beta chains in this list originate from one sample, sequenced in a study of T cells in Graves' hyperthyroidism and ophthalmopathy. Researchers amplified the TCR beta CDR3 regions from RNA transcripts. During a first-round RT-PCR of the TCR CDR3, the HTBI primer set was used. MiXCR, run by TCRdb on the multiplex PCR reads, gives a single entry per CDR3 protein. Altogether around 540,000 distinct CDR3 sequences are present, 46% being singletons, with the ten largest covering 8.2%. The sequenced material came from peripheral blood or thyroid tissue (not recorded which). The source is a woman younger than 35 with Graves' hyperthyroidism.

A single count supports this clonotype. At one end the junction does not follow the germline gene, possibly because of a read error. The chain employs TRBV6-1 and TRBJ1-2; no reliable D call. Per germline, CDR1 MNHNS and CDR2 SASEGT. The CDR3 is 13 amino acids. For the CDR3, the DNA is TGTGTCAGCGGAGGACGGGTTGGAACTGGCTACACCTTC. This encodes CVSGGRVGTGYTF.

The sample holds a few counts of this clonotype. The chain combines TRBV7-9 with TRBJ1-5, with D uncertain. CDR3 length equals 15 residues. Germline assignment: CDR1 SEHNR and CDR2 FQNEAQ (reference sequence). V lost 1 base and J 0 bases, leaving 7 bases between the germline ends. The CDR3 nucleotides are TGTGCCAGCAGCTTAGATAACTATAGCAATCAGCCCCAGCATTTT. Translating it yields CASSLDNYSNQPQHF.

The CDR3 DNA follows: TGTGCCATCAGTACCTCCGAACCGTCGAGGGGCAGGTGGGGCAATCAGCCCCAGCATTTT. This translates into CAISTSEPSRGRWGNQPQHF. The chain couples TRBV10-3 to TRBJ1-5, with D perhaps TRBD1 (5 bases). Germline V gene data show CDR1 as ENHRY and CDR2 as SYGVKD. Trimming cost V 5 bases and J 2 bases, with 28 bases left between them. This CDR3 spans 20 amino acids.

This clonotype is deemed medium-sized. This chain links TRBV24-1 with TRBJ2-5; unclear D gene. Per germline, CDR1 KGHDR and CDR2 SFDVKD. This CDR3 contains 14 residues. V lost 4 bases to trimming and J lost 4 bases, with 12 bases between them. This CDR3 reads CATSDSTYRETQYF. The CDR3 DNA reads TGTGCCACCAGTGACTCGACCTACCGAGAGACCCAGTACTTC.

This chain connects TRBV7-8 to TRBJ1-1; D gene unclear. The germline V gene encodes CDR1 SGHVS and CDR2 FQNEAQ. Trimming took off 5 bases at V and 1 base at J, with 17 bases between the two ends. The CDR3 sequence is 16 residues long. The CDR3 spells CASSLHPEARNTEAFF. The DNA of the CDR3 is TGTGCCAGCAGCCTCCACCCCGAGGCAAGGAACACTGAAGCTTTCTTT.

This chain joins TRBV6-1 and TRBJ1-2, with D unclear. V shed 7 bases and J shed 2 bases, with 23 bases lying between them. The germline CDR1 and CDR2 sequences are MNHNS and SASEGT. The CDR3 length is 17 residues. CDR3 protein: CASTSTRGEPKNYGYTF. In DNA, the CDR3 is TGTGCCAGCACCTCCACGCGAGGCGAACCAAAAAACTATGGCTACACCTTC.

V and J are TRBV7-2 and TRBJ1-4, with D perhaps matching TRBD1 (6 bases). Trimming took off 5 bases at V and 7 bases at J, with 17 bases between the two ends. There are 15 residues in the CDR3. CDR1 and CDR2 from the germline V gene are SGHTA and FQGNSA. Here the CDR3 reads CASSDGGGPAEKLFF. The CDR3 DNA reads as TGTGCCAGCAGCGATGGGGGCGGGCCGGCTGAAAAACTGTTTTTT.

J is TRBJ1-2 and V is TRBV12-3 or TRBV12-4; 9 positions agree with TRBD1. V dropped 7 bases and J dropped 8; count of bases not matched to a gene: 8. CDR3 length: 13 amino acids. The CDR3 nucleotides are TGTGCCAGCACCGGTGGGACAGGGAGAGGCTACACCTTC. Its protein is CASTGGTGRGYTF.

A single count supports this clonotype. The chain carries TRBV11-3 and TRBJ1-1; D call uncertain. Germline-derived CDR1 and CDR2 are SGHNT and YENEEA. Trimming pared 5 bases from V and 4 bases from J, leaving 11 bases between. CDR3 length: 13 residues. The DNA of the CDR3 is TGTGCCAGCAGCGTGCAAAAAACCACTGAAGCTTTCTTT. It encodes CASSVQKTTEAFF.

There are a few counts of this clonotype. At one of its ends the junction is not consistent with the germline gene, which may arise from a read error. Here the CDR3 DNA reads TGTGCCAGCAGTGAACCTTTGGGACTAGCGAGATTCCAAGAGACCCAGTACTTC. It specifies CASSEPLGLARFQETQYF. The chain carries TRBV10-3 and TRBJ2-5; the match to TRBD2 covers 10 bases. This CDR3 is built from 18 residues. Germline values: CDR1 ENHRY, CDR2 SYGVKD.

This clonotype was counted ten times or more. The chain links TRBV7-8 to TRBJ1-5; no firm D call. V lost 5 bases, J lost 6 bases, and 11 bases lay in between. CDR3 length: 13 residues. Germline lookup yields CDR1 SGHVS and CDR2 FQNEAQ. The DNA for the CDR3 is TGTGCCAGCAGCGGCCAGGAGGTTCAGCCCCAGCATTTT. Its translation is CASSGQEVQPQHF.

This clonotype was seen more than once but under ten times. The chain uses TRBV6-5 and TRBJ1-1; D remains unclear. The V end lost 3 bases, the J end lost 0 bases, and 5 bases lay between the germline ends. Germline V lookup: CDR1 MNHEY, CDR2 SVGAGI. This CDR3 region has 13 residues. CDR3 residues: CASSYSMNTEAFF. CDR3 DNA: TGTGCCAGCAGTTATAGCATGAACACTGAAGCTTTCTTT.

On this clonotype: A read error may produce the germline difference seen at one junction end. The rearrangement links TRBV6-5 to TRBJ1-5; D is undetermined. The germline gives CDR1 MNHEY, CDR2 SVGAGI. This CDR3 comprises 15 residues. This CDR3 reads CAISYGEQPNQPQHF. The CDR3 coding sequence is TGTGCCATCAGTTACGGAGAACAACCTAATCAGCCCCAGCATTTT.

V gene TRBV5-1 combines with J gene TRBJ1-4, with D perhaps TRBD1 (5 bases). The CDR3 contains 14 residues. V lost 3 bases, J lost 7 bases, and 13 bases lay in between. Per germline, CDR1 SGHRS and CDR2 YFSETQ. The CDR3, as DNA: TGCGCCAGCAGCTACGGGGGGGATCTTGAAAAACTGTTTTTT. Its protein is CASSYGGDLEKLFF.

This clonotype occurred many times. The chain joins TRBV7-9 to TRBJ1-2; unclear D gene. CDR3 length: 14 residues. CDR1 is SEHNR and CDR2 is FQNEAQ in the germline V gene (reference sequence). Trimming removed 1 base at V and 4 bases at J, with 10 bases between. The CDR3 loop is CASSLETPSYGYTF. CDR3 DNA sequence: TGTGCCAGCAGCTTAGAGACCCCTTCCTATGGCTACACCTTC.

This clonotype was counted at least ten times. The chain employs TRBV29-1 and TRBJ1-6, with a possible D match to TRBD1 (6 bases). V lost 5 bases and J 10 bases, leaving 15 bases between the germline ends. This CDR3 has 13 amino acids. Germline-derived CDR1 and CDR2 are SQVTM and ANQGSEA. The CDR3 region has the DNA TGCAGCGTTATAACAGGGTTCGGCTCACCCCTCCACTTT. Translated: CSVITGFGSPLHF.

This rearrangement joins TRBV12-3 or TRBV12-4 to TRBJ2-5; D remains unclear. The ends were cut back, 6 bases at V and 2 bases at J, with 13 bases in the middle. The CDR3 covers 14 residues. CDR3 amino acids: CASSYPVWQETQYF. In nucleotides, the CDR3 is TGTGCCAGCAGCTATCCCGTGTGGCAAGAGACCCAGTACTTC.

The V gene is TRBV5-1, the J gene TRBJ1-2; D is ambiguous. Deletions cut 0 bases from V and 8 bases from J, with 8 bases between. This CDR3 contains 12 residues. Germline V gene lookup returns CDR1 SGHRS and CDR2 YFSETQ. CDR3 sequence (DNA): TGCGCCAGCAGCTTGGCCTCTGAGGGCTACACCTTC. It encodes CASSLASEGYTF.

The chain uses TRBV24-1 and TRBJ1-2; 7 nucleotides line up with TRBD1. Germline CDR1 and CDR2: KGHDR and SFDVKD. Trimming removed 3 bases from V and 5 bases from J; junction bases left unmatched: 2. The length of the CDR3 is 13 residues. The CDR3 protein is CATSDRDSYGYTF. In nucleotides, the CDR3 is TGTGCCACCAGTGATAGGGACAGTTATGGCTACACCTTC.

This clonotype was found a few times. This chain uses TRBV25-1 with TRBJ1-5; TRBD1 might be the D (6 bases). Germline V lookup: CDR1 MGHDK, CDR2 SYGVNS. V was shortened by 8 bases and J by 7 bases, with 12 bases between the two germline ends. This CDR3 is built from 12 residues. The CDR3 loop is CASSTGYQPQHF. DNA for the CDR3: TGTGCCAGCTCCACAGGGTACCAGCCCCAGCATTTT.

The CDR3 DNA reads TGTGCCAGCAGCCGGGACAGTCTGATTATGCAGTACTTC. It yields the protein CASSRDSLIMQYF. J is TRBJ2-7 and V is TRBV25-1; 7 nucleotides align to TRBD1. CDR3 length equals 13 residues. Germline lookup yields CDR1 MGHDK and CDR2 SYGVNS. The J segment lost 9 bases and the V segment lost 6 bases, leaving 11 bases of the junction unmatched.

This clonotype was counted ten times or more. This chain uses TRBV12-3 or TRBV12-4 with TRBJ1-1; D may be TRBD1 (5 bases). V lost 7 bases to trimming and J lost 1 base, with 13 bases between them. CDR3 length: 14 amino acids. In DNA, the CDR3 is TGTGCCAGCACCCAAGGGCAGGGGAACACTGAAGCTTTCTTT. Translating gives CASTQGQGNTEAFF.

Many counts were recorded for this clonotype. V and J are TRBV29-1 and TRBJ2-7; maybe TRBD1 (5 bases). Trimming removed 2 bases from V and 5 bases from J, with 13 bases in between. Germline CDR1 is SQVTM and CDR2 is ANQGSEA. CDR3 size: 13 residues. CDR3 loop: CSVELGRADEQYF. In DNA, the CDR3 is TGCAGCGTTGAACTTGGCAGGGCGGACGAGCAGTACTTC.

The genes are TRBV29-1 and TRBJ2-7; 9 nucleotides match TRBD2. Germline V CDR1 and CDR2: SQVTM, ANQGSEA. The CDR3 is 13 amino acids. Trimming removed 4 bases from V and 2 bases from J; junction bases left unmatched: 3. The CDR3 is CSVVGGRAYEQYF. DNA of the CDR3: TGCAGCGTTGTGGGCGGGAGGGCCTACGAGCAGTACTTC.

The genes are TRBV9 and TRBJ2-7; TRBD1 might be the D (6 bases). This CDR3 is 14 amino acids long. V was shortened by 4 bases and J by 1 base, with 12 bases between the two germline ends. From germline, CDR1 is SGDLS and CDR2 YYNGEE. The CDR3 coding sequence is TGTGCCAGCAGCTTGAAGACAGGTTCCTACGAGCAGTACTTC. Translated, it gives CASSLKTGSYEQYF.

This clonotype was detected ten times or more. J is TRBJ2-5 and V is TRBV7-8; D is undetermined. The CDR3 runs 13 residues. Germline values: CDR1 SGHVS, CDR2 FQNEAQ. V was trimmed by 2 bases and J by 5 bases, leaving 9 bases between them. The CDR3: CASSLSVHETQYF. The CDR3 coding sequence is TGTGCCAGCAGCTTAAGTGTCCACGAGACCCAGTACTTC.